Each of the 32 T cell receptor beta chains below was sequenced from the same sample in a study of blood T cell repertoires in COVID-19. Sequencing used immunoSEQ multiplex PCR; TCRdb keeps in-frame clones, though not all of them. The sample comprises fewer than 300,000 clones, 85% to 90% of which are singletons, and roughly 5.9% rests with the top ten. Sequenced: peripheral blood. Receptor source: a woman between 50 and 59 years old with COVID-19, enrolled during active disease.

The chain combines TRBV6-2 or TRBV6-3 with TRBJ1-1, with 8 nucleotides matching TRBD1. The germline CDR1 and CDR2 sequences are MNHEY and SVGEGT. V shed 0 bases, J shed 1 base, and the junction held 7 bases outside the gene matches. This CDR3 comprises 17 residues. The CDR3 coding sequence is TGTGCCAGCAGTTACTCCCGGACAGGGTTGCAGAACACTGAAGCTTTCTTT. This encodes CASSYSRTGLQNTEAFF.

The CDR3 here is CASSKDTSGRAKCYEQYF. The CDR3 bases are TGTGCCAGCAGCAAAGATACTAGCGGGAGGGCCAAGTGCTACGAGCAGTACTTC. This chain connects TRBV21-1 to TRBJ2-7; the table's D call TRBD2 went unverified against the DNA. TRBV21-1 is a pseudogene. The CDR3 is 18 residues long.

The chain links TRBV7-2 to TRBJ1-3; 9 bases map to TRBD1. The CDR3 runs to 15 residues. Germline V gives CDR1 SGHTA, CDR2 FQGNSA. After removal of 4 bases from V and 4 bases from J, the junction contained 5 bases not matched to a gene. The CDR3 loop reads CASSSQGARGNTIYF. DNA of the CDR3: TGTGCCAGCAGCTCACAGGGGGCGCGGGGAAACACCATATATTTT.

V and J are TRBV11-3 and TRBJ2-1, with D possibly being TRBD1 (5 bases). Trimming left V 6 bases short and J 7 bases short, with 16 bases between. This CDR3 is built from 14 residues. Germline values: CDR1 SGHNT, CDR2 YENEEA. Written as DNA, the CDR3 is TGTGCCAGCAGTTCCACCAGGGTAGCAAATGAGCAGTTCTTC. Amino acids: CASSSTRVANEQFF.

This sequence joins TRBV6-5 and TRBJ2-7; 8 nucleotides match TRBD2. The germline gives CDR1 MNHEY, CDR2 SVGAGI. Unmatched junction bases numbered 9, after V lost 6 bases and J lost 5 bases. The CDR3 extends over 14 amino acids. The CDR3 sequence: CASRTGTGGNEQYF. Written as DNA, the CDR3 is TGTGCCAGCAGGACCGGGACGGGAGGGAACGAGCAGTACTTC.

The chain is built from TRBV5-4 and TRBJ2-7; possibly TRBD1 for D (6 bases). V shed 4 bases and J shed 3 bases, with 11 bases lying between them. CDR1 and CDR2 from the germline V gene are SGHNT and YYREEE (reference sequence). This CDR3 comprises 13 residues. The CDR3 nucleotides read TGTGCCAGCAGCCCCAAGGACAGCTACGAGCAGTACTTC. It translates to CASSPKDSYEQYF.

The rearrangement joins TRBV10-2 to TRBJ2-7; D may be TRBD2 (6 bases). Germline loops: CDR1 WSHSY, CDR2 SAAADI. Trimming removed 3 bases from V and 12 bases from J, with 15 bases in between. The CDR3 runs to 12 residues. The CDR3, as DNA: TGCGCCAGCAGTGATTTGGTGCGGGACCTGTACTTC. This codes for CASSDLVRDLYF.

This rearrangement joins TRBV5-4 to TRBJ2-7, with unresolved D. Trimming stripped 0 bases from V and 6 bases from J, with 16 bases between. The CDR3 consists of 15 residues. Germline V gene data show CDR1 as SGHNT and CDR2 as YYREEE (reference sequence). This CDR3 is CASSLEPETSREQYF. The CDR3 DNA sequence: TGTGCCAGCAGCTTGGAACCCGAAACTTCTCGCGAGCAGTACTTC.

V usage is TRBV27 and J usage is TRBJ2-2; D is unresolved. Between the trimmed V and J ends, which lost 6 bases and 5 bases, there was a span of 22 bases. The length of the CDR3 is 17 residues. Germline V gene data show CDR1 as MNHEY and CDR2 as SMNVEV (reference sequence). The CDR3 protein is CASRTLLRPERTGELFF. DNA of the CDR3: TGTGCCAGCAGAACCCTCTTGCGGCCAGAACGGACCGGGGAGCTGTTTTTT.

CDR3 nucleotide sequence: TGCGCCAGCAGCCCGCGGACTACGCAAGATACGCAGTATTTT. Its protein product is CASSPRTTQDTQYF. The chain employs TRBV5-1 and TRBJ2-3; D may be TRBD2 (6 bases). Per the germline V gene, CDR1 is SGHRS and CDR2 is YFSETQ. Trimming shortened V by 4 bases and J by 5 bases, and 14 bases separated the two germline ends. There are 14 residues in the CDR3. Using reference TRBV5-1 and TRBJ2-3 for the parts outside the CDR3, the full variable domain is KAGVTQTPRYLIKTRGQQVTLSCSPISGHRSVSWYQQTPGQGLQFLFEYFSETQRNKGNFPGRFSGRQFSNSRSEMNVSTLELGDSALYLCASSPRTTQDTQYFGPGTRLTVL.

V usage is TRBV7-9 and J usage is TRBJ2-2; TRBD2 is a possible D gene (5 bases). The CDR3 has 17 residues. Germline loops: CDR1 SEHNR, CDR2 FQNEAQ (reference sequence). V was trimmed by 4 bases and J by 6 bases, leaving 21 bases between them. The CDR3 coding sequence is TGTGCCAGCAGCTCCCATCGACGGGGTCTACTCCCCGGGGAGCTGTTTTTT. It encodes CASSSHRRGLLPGELFF.

V usage is TRBV3-1 (or the pseudogene TRBV3-2) and J usage is TRBJ1-2, with TRBD1 identical over 8 bases. The J segment lost 1 base and the V segment lost 4 bases, leaving 5 bases of the junction unmatched. Per the germline V gene, CDR1 is LGHDT and CDR2 is YNNKEL (reference sequence). The CDR3 runs 15 residues. The CDR3 DNA reads as TGTGCCAGCAGCCGACGGACAGGGAATAACTATGGCTACACCTTC. Encoded protein: CASSRRTGNNYGYTF.

The chain has TRBV30 and TRBJ1-6; no reliable D call. V was shortened by 3 bases and J by 0 bases, with 9 bases between the two germline ends. Germline CDR1 and CDR2: GTSNPN and SVGIG (reference sequence). The CDR3 contains 15 residues. DNA for the CDR3: TGTGCCTGGAGCTACTTGAGCTCCTATAATTCACCCCTCCACTTT. Its protein is CAWSYLSSYNSPLHF.

This clone occurred once. The chain links TRBV27 to TRBJ2-7; the D gene is possibly TRBD1 (6 bases). Trimming left V 6 bases short and J 2 bases short, with 20 bases between. The germline gives CDR1 MNHEY, CDR2 SMNVEV (reference sequence). The CDR3 is made up of 16 amino acids. In DNA, the CDR3 is TGTGCCAGCAGCCCAGGACAGAACTGGGTTACCTACGAGCAGTACTTC. Translating gives CASSPGQNWVTYEQYF.

The rearrangement links TRBV7-2 to TRBJ2-7; TRBD1 might be the D (6 bases). The CDR3 loop spans 14 amino acids. Germline assignment: CDR1 SGHTA and CDR2 FQGNSA. Between the trimmed V and J ends, which lost 6 bases and 2 bases, there was a span of 14 bases. The CDR3 sequence is CASSRNTGPYEQYF. The CDR3, as DNA: TGTGCCAGCAGTCGAAATACAGGGCCCTACGAGCAGTACTTC.

V and J are TRBV7-9 and TRBJ1-4; possibly TRBD1 for D (5 bases). The germline V gene encodes CDR1 SEHNR and CDR2 FQNEAQ (reference sequence). V was shortened by 5 bases and J by 8 bases, with 12 bases between the two germline ends. The CDR3 consists of 13 residues. The CDR3 sequence: CASSPLEGEKLFF. The CDR3 DNA is TGTGCCAGCAGCCCCCTGGAGGGGGAAAAACTGTTTTTT.

This clone was recorded once. The chain has TRBV9 and TRBJ1-4; D is unresolved. V lost 0 bases to trimming and J lost 8 bases, with 14 bases between them. The germline gives CDR1 SGDLS, CDR2 YYNGEE. The CDR3 contains 15 residues. In DNA form, the CDR3 reads TGTGCCAGCAGCGTAGCTGGTGGCTTTTCCGAAAAACTGTTTTTT. Residues: CASSVAGGFSEKLFF.

V gene TRBV12-3 or TRBV12-4 combines with J gene TRBJ1-3; D is uncertain. Between the trimmed V and J ends, which lost 1 base and 8 bases, there was a span of 6 bases. The CDR3 runs to 12 residues. The CDR3 region has the DNA TGTGCCAGCAGTTTAGATTCTTACACCATATATTTT. It encodes CASSLDSYTIYF.

The rearrangement links TRBV16 to TRBJ1-1; D may be TRBD1 (5 bases). The V and J ends lost 4 bases and 0 bases respectively, with 12 bases between them. Germline CDR1 reads KGHSY; CDR2 reads FQNENV. There are 15 residues in the CDR3. The CDR3 coding sequence is TGTGCCAGCAGCCCGCGGACACTCATGAACACTGAAGCTTTCTTT. This translates into CASSPRTLMNTEAFF.

The chain links TRBV19 to TRBJ2-7; D is undetermined. The CDR3 covers 14 residues. V was shortened by 2 bases and J by 0 bases, with 8 bases between the two germline ends. CDR1 is LNHDA, CDR2 SQIVND, per germline (reference sequence). This chain's CDR3 is CASSIHPSSYEQYF. The CDR3 coding sequence is TGTGCCAGTAGTATACATCCTAGCTCCTACGAGCAGTACTTC.

This clone has only a few counts. J is TRBJ1-2 and V is TRBV7-9, with a possible D match to TRBD1 (6 bases). The V gene's germline CDR1 is SEHNR and CDR2 FQNEAQ (reference sequence). V lost 5 bases to trimming and J lost 4 bases, with 11 bases between them. This CDR3 region has 13 residues. The CDR3, as DNA: TGTGCCAGCAGCCCAGACAGGTCCTATGGCTACACCTTC. This sequence encodes CASSPDRSYGYTF.

The genes are TRBV15 and TRBJ1-6; D not resolved. Germline CDR1 LNHNV, CDR2 YYDKDF (reference sequence). V lost 1 base and J lost 7, with 8 bases in between. The CDR3 has 14 amino acids. The CDR3 is CATSRVQLNSPLHF. As DNA, the CDR3 is TGTGCCACCAGCAGAGTACAGTTAAATTCACCCCTCCACTTT.

The gene calls are TRBV6-5 and TRBJ1-5, with D unclear. The CDR3 covers 13 residues. Between the trimmed V and J ends, which lost 10 bases and 8 bases, there was a span of 18 bases. Germline CDR1 and CDR2: MNHEY and SVGAGI. The CDR3 here is CATRLEGRKPQHF. For the CDR3, the DNA is TGTGCCACCCGGCTGGAGGGAAGGAAGCCCCAGCATTTT.

The gene calls are TRBV7-9 and TRBJ2-1, with TRBD2 identical over 12 bases. There are 14 residues in the CDR3. Unmatched junction bases numbered 4, after V lost 3 bases and J lost 10 bases. Germline CDR1 and CDR2: SEHNR and FQNEAQ (reference sequence). CDR3 nucleotide sequence: TGTGCCAGCAGCTTCCTAGCGGGAGGGGGGGAGCAGTTCTTC. Translated: CASSFLAGGGEQFF.

CDR3 nucleotide sequence: TGTGCCAGCAGCTTTGGGGCGGGAGGGCCCGCAGATACGCAGTATTTT. The encoded protein is CASSFGAGGPADTQYF. The V and J genes are TRBV11-2 and TRBJ2-3, with 9 bases that match TRBD2. Germline V gene sequence: CDR1 SGHAT, CDR2 FQNNGV. The CDR3 totals 16 residues. Trimming cost V 3 bases and J 4 bases; bases outside gene matches: 8.

The rearrangement links TRBV4-3 to TRBJ1-2; D is unclear. V shed 1 base and J shed 2 bases, with 11 bases lying between them. The germline CDR1 and CDR2 sequences are LGHNA and YSLEER. The CDR3 is 15 residues long. The CDR3 protein is CASSQGRRWNYGYTF. CDR3 sequence (DNA): TGCGCCAGCAGCCAAGGTCGCAGGTGGAACTATGGCTACACCTTC.

The V call is TRBV5-5, the J call TRBJ2-1; 8 bases line up with TRBD2. This CDR3 comprises 17 residues. V lost 3 bases, J lost 2 bases, and 10 bases stayed unmatched. The germline V gene encodes CDR1 SGHKS and CDR2 YYEKEE (reference sequence). Here the CDR3 DNA reads TGTGCCAGCAGCTCGTATCTTAGCGGGGCCACCTACAATGAGCAGTTCTTC. It yields the protein CASSSYLSGATYNEQFF. Variable domain in full (rest from reference TRBV5-5 and TRBJ2-1): DAGVTQSPTHLIKTRGQQVTLRCSPISGHKSVSWYQQVLGQGPQFIFQYYEKEERGRGNFPDRFSARQFPNYSSELNVNALLLGDSALYLCASSSYLSGATYNEQFFGPGTRLTVL.

The V call is TRBV5-1, the J call TRBJ1-5, with 8 nucleotides matching TRBD1. The CDR3 sequence is 14 residues long. The junction had 6 bases not matched to a gene; V was cut back by 4 bases and J by 6 bases. The germline V gene encodes CDR1 SGHRS and CDR2 YFSETQ. Here the CDR3 reads CASSLRTGSQPQHF. The CDR3 DNA sequence: TGCGCCAGCAGCCTAAGGACAGGGAGTCAGCCCCAGCATTTT.

CDR3 sequence: CASRWTSVRSGELFF. The CDR3 nucleotides are TGTGCCAGCAGATGGACTAGCGTCAGATCCGGGGAGCTGTTTTTT. The J gene is TRBJ2-2, the V gene TRBV6-5; 9 bases line up with TRBD2. Germline CDR1 reads MNHEY; CDR2 reads SVGAGI. The CDR3 has 15 amino acids. V dropped 6 bases and J dropped 6; count of bases not matched to a gene: 8.

This rearrangement joins TRBV30 to TRBJ1-1; D is possibly TRBD1 (6 bases). Trimming removed 0 bases from V and 2 bases from J, with 13 bases in between. Germline CDR1 is GTSNPN and CDR2 is SVGIG (reference sequence). CDR3 length equals 15 residues. For the CDR3, the DNA is TGTGCCTGGAGTGTAAGTGGACAGAAAAACACTGAAGCTTTCTTT. This encodes CAWSVSGQKNTEAFF.

The chain joins TRBV5-1 to TRBJ2-7; TRBD2 aligns across 9 bases. J lost 8 bases, V lost 4 bases, and 13 bases had no gene match. Germline V gene sequence: CDR1 SGHRS, CDR2 YFSETQ. The CDR3 consists of 15 residues. CDR3 in DNA: TGCGCCAGCAGCACTGGGACTAGCAAGGGCCGAAAGCAGTACTTC. This codes for CASSTGTSKGRKQYF.

The chain has TRBV20-1 and TRBJ2-7; weak D call: TRBD1 (5 bases). The length of the CDR3 is 12 residues. Germline V gives CDR1 DFQATT, CDR2 SNEGSKA (reference sequence). V was cut by 3 bases and J by 5 bases, with 11 bases left in between. This chain's CDR3 is CSASPRVHEQYF. In nucleotides, the CDR3 is TGCAGTGCTAGTCCCAGGGTCCACGAGCAGTACTTC.